This entry describes one T cell receptor (beta chain). The antigen is unknown. Library preparation (for TCRbeta) was performed with unique molecular identifiers. MiXCR, applied by TCRdb to the PCR reads, yields one record per CDR3 protein. The top ten hold 0.79% of the sample, which has approximately 630,000 distinct CDR3 sequences, around 12% seen once. The data belong to a study of T-cell reconstitution after alpha-beta-depleted transplantation in children. General study results and limits: In patients about two months after transplant, alpha-beta T cells reportedly arose from several hundred expanded graft clones.

Trimming shortened V by 4 bases and J by 0 bases, and 16 bases separated the two germline ends. The CDR3 extends over 16 amino acids. The germline V gene has CDR1 SGHNT and CDR2 YYREEE (reference sequence). This TCR was sampled from a girl aged 2 to 10 with congenital amegakaryocytic thrombocytopenia, due to receive a stem cell transplant. The sample was PBMCs, taken before TCRalphabeta/CD19-depleted stem cell transplant. This chain connects TRBV5-4 to TRBJ2-5, with D perhaps matching TRBD1 (6 bases). The CDR3: CASSPGQRMYQETQYF. The CDR3 DNA is TGTGCCAGCAGCCCCGGACAGCGAATGTACCAAGAGACCCAGTACTTC.